This entry describes one T cell receptor (beta chain). The sample is drawn from a study of cytomegalovirus exposure and HLA in healthy donors. The data were produced by immunoSEQ multiplex PCR, yet TCRdb's version contains in-frame clones alone and is incomplete. The sample shows about 49,000 clones, around nine tenths of them seen only once. The CDR3 is 14 amino acids. The ends lost 6 bases at V and 6 bases at J; junction bases unmatched: 8. The V gene's germline CDR1 is SGHNT and CDR2 YYREEE (reference sequence). Sequencing was carried out using PBMCs. The V call is TRBV5-4, the J call TRBJ1-4; 7 nucleotides agree with TRBD1. This sequence was found in a man aged 18 to 30 in good health and CMV-seronegative. This chain's CDR3 is CASNRQGSDEKLFF. The CDR3 DNA reads as TGTGCCAGCAACCGACAGGGCTCTGATGAAAAACTGTTTTTT.